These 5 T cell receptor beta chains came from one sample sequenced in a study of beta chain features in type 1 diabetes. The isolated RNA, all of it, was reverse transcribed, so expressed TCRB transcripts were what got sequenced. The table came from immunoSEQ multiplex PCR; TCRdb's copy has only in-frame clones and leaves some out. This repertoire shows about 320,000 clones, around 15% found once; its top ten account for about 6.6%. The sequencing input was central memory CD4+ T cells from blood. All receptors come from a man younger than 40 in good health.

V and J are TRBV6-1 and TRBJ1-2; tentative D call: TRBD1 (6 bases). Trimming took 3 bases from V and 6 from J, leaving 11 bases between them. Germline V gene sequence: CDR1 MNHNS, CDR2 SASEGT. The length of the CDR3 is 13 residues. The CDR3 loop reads CASSEGRGDGYTF. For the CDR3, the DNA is TGTGCCAGCAGTGAGGGGAGGGGGGATGGCTACACCTTC.

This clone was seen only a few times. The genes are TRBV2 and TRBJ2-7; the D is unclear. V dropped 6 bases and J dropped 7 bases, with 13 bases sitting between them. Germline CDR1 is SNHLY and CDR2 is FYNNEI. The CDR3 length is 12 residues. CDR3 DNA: TGTGCCAGCAGAAGGGTCGTCCTGGAGCAGTACTTC. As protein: CASRRVVLEQYF.

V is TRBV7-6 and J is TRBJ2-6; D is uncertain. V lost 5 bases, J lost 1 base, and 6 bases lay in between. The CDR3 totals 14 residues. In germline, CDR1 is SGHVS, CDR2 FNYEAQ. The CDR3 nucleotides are TGTGCCAGCAGCGCCCGTTCTGGGGCCAACGTCCTGACTTTC. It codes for CASSARSGANVLTF.

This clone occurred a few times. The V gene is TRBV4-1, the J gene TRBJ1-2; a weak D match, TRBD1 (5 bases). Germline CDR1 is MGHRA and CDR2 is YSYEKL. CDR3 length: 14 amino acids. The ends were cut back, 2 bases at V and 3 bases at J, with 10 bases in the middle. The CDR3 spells CASSQSMGDYGYTF. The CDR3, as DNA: TGCGCCAGCAGCCAAAGCATGGGGGACTATGGCTACACCTTC.

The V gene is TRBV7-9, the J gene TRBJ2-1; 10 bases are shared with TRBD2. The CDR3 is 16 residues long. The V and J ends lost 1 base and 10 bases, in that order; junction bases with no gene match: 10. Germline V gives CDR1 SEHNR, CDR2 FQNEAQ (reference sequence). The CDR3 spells CASSLGVISGRFEQFF. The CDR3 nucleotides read TGTGCCAGCAGCTTAGGAGTTATTAGCGGGAGGTTCGAGCAGTTCTTC.